The rows below give T cell receptor beta chains drawn from one sample of a study of blood T cell repertoires in COVID-19. Sequencing was performed with immunoSEQ multiplex PCR; in TCRdb, only in-frame clones are kept and a portion is missing. In the table there are 140,000 to 150,000 clones, around 86% of which are singletons. Sequences were obtained from PBMCs or T cells enriched from blood (not recorded which). These receptor sequences come from a man in his fifties or sixties who had recovered from COVID-19. Each CDR3 is given with its conserved first and last residue. The order of the fields is J gene, clone size, D gene, V gene, CDR3 DNA, CDR3 protein. D genes are given only for firm matches. Where a row states a size, it is once, few, many or the class of an expanded clone; other rows omit it.

TRBJ2-3 | medium-sized | TRBD1 | TRBV6-4 | TGTGCCAGCAGTGACGGACAGGGCGGCACAGATACGCAGTATTTT | CASSDGQGGTDTQYF
TRBJ1-5 | few | . | TRBV28 | TGTGCCAGCAGGGAGGGGGGGGTTAGCAATCAGCCCCAGCATTTT | CASREGGVSNQPQHF
TRBJ1-6 | few | . | TRBV6-2/TRBV6-3 | TGTGCCAGCAGTTACGAGGTCCGAAATTCACCCCTCCACTTT | CASSYEVRNSPLHF
TRBJ1-5 | . | . | TRBV29-1 | TGCAGCGTTGGAGAACTCAATCAGCCCCAGCATTTT | CSVGELNQPQHF
TRBJ2-6 | once | TRBD2 | TRBV3-1/TRBV3-2 | TGTGCCAGCAGCCCCCGGCGCAGGGACTACTCTGGGGCCAACGTCCTGACTTTC | CASSPRRRDYSGANVLTF
TRBJ2-3 | . | . | TRBV19 | TGTGCCAGTAGTAAGAGGCAGGGGCCAGATACGCAGTATTTT | CASSKRQGPDTQYF
TRBJ1-1 | . | . | TRBV18 | TGTGCCAGCTCACCCAATCTGAACACTGAAGCTTTCTTT | CASSPNLNTEAFF
TRBJ2-2 | . | TRBD1 | TRBV27 | TGTGCCAGCAGTCAGGGGCAGGGGGCGCGCACCGGGGAGCTGTTTTTT | CASSQGQGARTGELFF
TRBJ2-7 | . | TRBD1 | TRBV29-1 | TGCAGCGTCTCAGGGGGCGATGCATCCTACGAGCAGTACTTC | CSVSGGDASYEQYF
TRBJ1-1 | few | . | TRBV6-5 | TGTGCCAGCAGTCAGGGCTGGGCGAACACTGAAGCTTTCTTT | CASSQGWANTEAFF
TRBJ1-2 | . | TRBD1 | TRBV3-1/TRBV3-2 | TGTGCCAGCAGCTCATCGACAGGGAACTATGGCTACACCTTC | CASSSSTGNYGYTF
TRBJ1-4 | . | . | TRBV7-9 | TGTGCCAGCAGCTTAGCCGCGTCTACTGAAAAACTGTTTTTT | CASSLAASTEKLFF
TRBJ1-6 | . | . | TRBV12-3/TRBV12-4 | TGTGCCAGCAGTTTAGACCGGGGATCACCCCTCCACTTT | CASSLDRGSPLHF
TRBJ2-2 | . | . | TRBV7-3 | TGTGCCAGCAGCATTCAAAACAGCCGAAACACCGGGGAGCTGTTTTTT | CASSIQNSRNTGELFF
TRBJ1-4 | . | TRBD1 | TRBV9 | TGTGCCAGCAGCCAGACAGGGGGAGTATATGAAAAACTGTTTTTT | CASSQTGGVYEKLFF
TRBJ1-3 | . | . | TRBV28 | TGTGCCAGCAGTTTATTTTTGACAGGCTCTGGAAACACCATATATTTT | CASSLFLTGSGNTIYF
TRBJ2-5 | . | TRBD1 | TRBV19 | TGTGCCAGTAGTACCCCGGGACAGGTGGGCCAAGAGACCCAGTACTTC | CASSTPGQVGQETQYF
TRBJ1-3 | once | TRBD1 | TRBV28 | TGTGCCAGCAGTTTAGACAGGGGTTCTGGAAACACCATATATTTT | CASSLDRGSGNTIYF
TRBJ2-2 | . | TRBD1 | TRBV7-2 | TGTGCCAGCAGTTGGGACAGGGGGGTAGGGGAGCTGTTTTTT | CASSWDRGVGELFF
TRBJ1-2 | . | . | TRBV19 | TGTGCCAGTAGGGACAGCTGGGATGGCTACACCTTC | CASRDSWDGYTF
TRBJ2-2 | . | TRBD1 | TRBV11-2 | TGTGCCAGCAGCTCGGCGAGGGGGCGTACCGGGGAGCTGTTTTTT | CASSSARGRTGELFF
TRBJ1-2 | . | TRBD1 | TRBV29-1 | TGCAGCGTATCATCGGGACAGGGGGCGTTTGACTATGGCTACACCTTC | CSVSSGQGAFDYGYTF
TRBJ1-2 | . | TRBD1 | TRBV2 | TGTGCCAGCCTCCTGACAGGGGGAGACTATGGCTACACCTTC | CASLLTGGDYGYTF
TRBJ2-7 | . | . | TRBV29-1 | TGCAGCGTTGGGGACACCAGCCCCTACGAGCAGTACTTC | CSVGDTSPYEQYF
TRBJ1-1 | once | . | TRBV28 | TGTGCCAGCAGTTTAAGTAGAGGGAACACTGAAGCTTTCTTT | CASSLSRGNTEAFF
TRBJ1-3 | . | . | TRBV6-2/TRBV6-3 | TGTGCCAGCAGTTACTCGGGCAGTCTCTCTGGAAACACCATATATTTT | CASSYSGSLSGNTIYF
TRBJ1-5 | . | . | TRBV19 | TGTGCCAGTAGTCGGGGGGGCCAGCCCCAGCATTTT | CASSRGGQPQHF
TRBJ2-1 | . | . | TRBV13 | TGTGCCAGCAGCCGAGGGGGTACTAGCGCCGTATACAATGAGCAGTTCTTC | CASSRGGTSAVYNEQFF
TRBJ1-2 | . | TRBD1 | TRBV7-9 | TGTGCCAGCAGCCTCGGACAGGGGGATAACTATGGCTACACCTTC | CASSLGQGDNYGYTF
TRBJ1-1 | . | . | TRBV19 | TGTGCCAGTAGAACAGGTTTGAACACTGAAGCTTTCTTT | CASRTGLNTEAFF
TRBJ2-7 | . | . | TRBV18 | TGTGCCAGCTCATCCGGACTGGATGCCTACGAGCAGTACTTC | CASSSGLDAYEQYF
TRBJ2-6 | . | . | TRBV19 | TGTGCCAGTAGTATAGACAGCTCTGGGGCCAACGTCCTGACTTTC | CASSIDSSGANVLTF
TRBJ2-3 | once | TRBD2 | TRBV13 | TGTGCCAGCAGCTCGGGGGGGCAGGGCACAGATACGCAGTATTTT | CASSSGGQGTDTQYF
TRBJ1-1 | . | . | TRBV7-9 | TGTGCCAGCAGCCGTACTCAAACTGAAGCTTTCTTT | CASSRTQTEAFF
TRBJ2-3 | . | TRBD1 | TRBV9 | TGTGCCAGCAGGCGAGGACAGGGGTGGACAGATACGCAGTATTTT | CASRRGQGWTDTQYF
TRBJ2-1 | . | . | TRBV12-5 | TGTGCTAGTAAGGTTGGGGCTAGCGATGAGCAGTTCTTC | CASKVGASDEQFF
TRBJ2-3 | . | TRBD1 | TRBV13 | TGTGCCAGCAGCTACGCCGGGACAGGGGGCCCAGATACGCAGTATTTT | CASSYAGTGGPDTQYF
TRBJ1-2 | . | . | TRBV15 | TGTGCCACCAGCAGAAAAAGACCGACAGCCAATGGCTACACCTTC | CATSRKRPTANGYTF
TRBJ1-1 | . | . | TRBV5-8 | TGTGCCAGCAGCTTCCGTGCGGGACCCTCAGCTTTCTTT | CASSFRAGPSAFF
TRBJ1-1 | once | TRBD1 | TRBV5-5 | TGTGCCAGCAGCCCCCTGACAGGGGGCAGTAAAGCTTTCTTT | CASSPLTGGSKAFF
TRBJ2-1 | . | . | TRBV11-3 | TGTGCCAGCAGCGCTCAGACTAGTTACAATGAGCAGTTCTTC | CASSAQTSYNEQFF
TRBJ1-1 | few | . | TRBV4-3 | TGCGCCAGCAGCCAAGTGGGCCTGGGCAGGGGTGGCACTGAAGCTTTCTTT | CASSQVGLGRGGTEAFF
TRBJ1-1 | . | TRBD1 | TRBV18 | TGTGCCAGCTCGGAGGGAGCAGGGGGAAACACTGAAGCTTTCTTT | CASSEGAGGNTEAFF
TRBJ1-6 | once | . | TRBV12-3/TRBV12-4 | TGTGCCAGCAGTTTACGGGGAAATTCACCCCTCCACTTT | CASSLRGNSPLHF
TRBJ1-1 | . | . | TRBV19 | TGTGCCAGTCTGGGGGGGAGGGCTGAAGCTTTCTTT | CASLGGRAEAFF
TRBJ2-1 | . | TRBD2 | TRBV7-3 | TGTGCCAGCAGCTTAGAAGGGACTAGCGGGGGAAATGAGCAGTTCTTC | CASSLEGTSGGNEQFF
TRBJ2-4 | . | . | TRBV3-1/TRBV3-2 | TGTGCCAGCAGCCAAGAGTTCGGGGGACTAGCCAAAAACATTCAGTACTTC | CASSQEFGGLAKNIQYF
TRBJ1-2 | . | TRBD1 | TRBV18 | TGTGCCAGCTCACCACCGGGACAGAGCCGTGGCTACACCTTC | CASSPPGQSRGYTF